This section outlines one TCR beta chain sequence together with its context. This clonotype was detected ten times or more. It lacks a known antigen. No qualities accompany the bases; no much larger clone lies one base away. The data derive from a study of T cell repertoires in cytomegalovirus infection (dated by TCRdb to the late 2010s). The study in broad terms: The HLA type of each donor mattered for the analysis, because public TCR beta signatures pointed to carriage of CMV infection along with the matching HLA type.

Sequencing relied on an Illumina HiSeq 1500. TCRdb's own reprocessing of the public reads used fastp at Q25 and MiXCR and kept productive beta chains. All rows with the same CDR3 protein become a single entry with the most common DNA and genes. The table for this sample lists more than 200,000 distinct CDR3 sequences; 9.1% of them were counted only once. The ten largest clones add up to about 15% of the sample. From the germline V gene, CDR1 is SGHTA and CDR2 is FQGNSA. The CDR3 measures 15 amino acids from cysteine to phenylalanine. Left in the record is the CDR3 DNA by itself, 45 bases read in frame from the first base. Relative to germline, V is 0 bases shorter and J is 8 bases shorter, with 13 bases between their ends. What the research found in general, with its limitations: In the ex vivo response, HLA-C-restricted CMV-specific TCR beta clonotypes were dominant, and in two of eight donors the single most frequent clonotype came from this HLA-C-restricted group. Carriers of CMV infection plus the relevant HLA type were discriminated by the cumulative frequency of public TCR beta family members in the study cohort and in an independent roughly 380-donor cohort.

The clonotype was recovered from a human donor in good health (CMV status not recorded). Some clones in this sample may be carry-over from other donors' samples. Sequenced material: PBMCs. The chain is made from TRBV7-2 and TRBJ1-4, with the identity of the D gene unclear. The sequence in DNA is TGTGCCAGCAGCTTAGCAGGGTTAGGAGGCGAAAAACTGTTTTTT. This gives the protein CASSLAGLGGEKLFF.